Given below is one T cell receptor beta chain in context. Its antigen remains undetermined. Base qualities are not at hand, and no much larger clone is one base apart. This record comes from a study of CD8 T cells in Susac syndrome (dated by TCRdb to the late 2010s). For the study in its entirety: Among the sequenced Susac syndrome patients, about six had clinically active disease and about 8 were in clinical remission. Repertoire sequencing was used to test whether CD8+ T cell activation and differentiation in Susac syndrome was antigen driven. The clonality of the CD8+ T cell repertoire was compared across approximately twelve healthy donors, some 14 Susac syndrome patients and under 19 multiple sclerosis patients. At the time of blood withdrawal, Susac syndrome patients were either therapy-naive, taking corticosteroids (with some also receiving IVIg), or on IVIg alone. Here is what the overall study found, with its caveats: CD8+ repertoires in Susac syndrome showed clonal expansion, which was highest in CD8+ TEMRA cells and was greater in clinically active patients than in remitting patients. Roughly 15 and five Susac-specific public clones were found in the total CD8+ and CD8+ TEMRA repertoires, respectively. The number of individuals in the TCR sequencing and HLA analysis was recognized as being relatively small.

RNA was extracted with the RNeasy kit and 0.5 to 1 ug was reverse transcribed using random hexamers. The immunoSEQ multiplex PCR assay, covering 54 Vbeta and 13 Jbeta segments, was used to amplify TCR beta CDR3 regions. To correct PCR amplification bias, a synthetic template baseline was used for both primer optimization and computational correction. For the original study's pipeline: Reads were annotated to V, D and J genes according to IMGT and were analyzed with immunoSEQ Analyzer, with only productive sequences retained. Clonality was calculated as one minus the Shannon entropy normalized by log2 of the number of productive unique sequences. Public and private clones were assessed among the 100 most prevalent clones of each patient and control. A clone was defined as Susac-specific if it was absent from the healthy and MS cohorts, from 1052 published viral clones and from other ImmuneACCESS disease sequences. TCRdb took the public reads, trimmed them with fastp at Q25, ran MiXCR for clone calling and kept in-frame beta chains. CDR3 protein sequences are deduplicated, and each keeps its most common genes and DNA. Here the V and J calls rest on TCRdb's processing, not on the authors' analysis. The sample yields roughly 100,000 distinct CDR3 sequences; 95% to 96% were counted once. The ten largest make up 0.62% of the sample.

Peripheral blood CD8+ and CD4+ T cells from healthy donors, Susac syndrome patients and multiple sclerosis patients were profiled by high-throughput TCR beta sequencing. The Susac syndrome patients fulfilled recently defined diagnostic criteria for either definite or probable disease. CD8+ TEMRA cells were enriched by FACS, while bulk CD8+ and CD4+ T cells were purified by magnetic negative isolation. Blood was drawn into EDTA tubes, processed within 24 hours, and PBMCs were isolated by density gradient centrifugation. PBMCs intended for TCR sequencing were frozen in liquid nitrogen and were later thawed in a 37 degrees C water bath. Purity of sorted or isolated CD4+, CD8+ and CD8+ TEMRA cells was at least 90%. This TCR was recovered from a human donor with Susac syndrome. Material for sequencing was CD8+ T cells from PBMCs.

The nucleotides read TGTGCCAGCAGCCAAGTACGGGAACCGGGCACTGAAGCTTTCTTT. It specifies CASSQVREPGTEAFF. In this chain, TRBV4-2 is recombined with TRBJ1-1, with no confident D gene call. Per the germline V gene, LGHNA is the CDR1 and YNFKEQ is the CDR2. From the cysteine through the phenylalanine, the CDR3 covers 15 amino acids. Only CDR3 DNA is held: 45 bases, read in frame from base 1. V is cut by 1 base and J by 4 bases, and the space between the germline ends is 13 bases.